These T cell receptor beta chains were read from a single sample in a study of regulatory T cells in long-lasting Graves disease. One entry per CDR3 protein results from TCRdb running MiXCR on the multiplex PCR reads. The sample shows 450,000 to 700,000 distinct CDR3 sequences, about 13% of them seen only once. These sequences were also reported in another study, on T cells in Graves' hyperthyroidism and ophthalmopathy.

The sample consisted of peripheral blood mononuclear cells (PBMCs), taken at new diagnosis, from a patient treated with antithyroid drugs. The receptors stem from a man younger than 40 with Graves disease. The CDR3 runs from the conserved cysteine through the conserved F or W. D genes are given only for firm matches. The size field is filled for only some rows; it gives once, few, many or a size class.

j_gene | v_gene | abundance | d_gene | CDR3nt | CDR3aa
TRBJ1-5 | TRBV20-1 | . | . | TGCAGTGCTAGAGGGGGGCTGCGGGATCAGCCCCAGCATTTT | CSARGGLRDQPQHF
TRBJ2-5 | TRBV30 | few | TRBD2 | TGTGCCTTGGGACTAGGAGGAGAGACCCAGTACTTC | CALGLGGETQYF
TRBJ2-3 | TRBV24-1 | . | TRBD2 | TGTGCCACCAGTGATCCCGCTTTGGAAGCGGGAGGGCCGAGAGATACGCAGTATTTT | CATSDPALEAGGPRDTQYF
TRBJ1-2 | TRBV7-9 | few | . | TGTGCCAGCAGCACAACAGTATCTCCCTATGGCTACACCTTC | CASSTTVSPYGYTF
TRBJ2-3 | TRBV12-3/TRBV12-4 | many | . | TGTGCCAGCAGTTTTGTAGATACGCAGTATTTT | CASSFVDTQYF
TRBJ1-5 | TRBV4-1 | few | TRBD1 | TGCGCCAGCAGCCAAGATTACGCGGCAGGGGGAAGGCCCCAGCATTTT | CASSQDYAAGGRPQHF
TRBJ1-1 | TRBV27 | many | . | TGTGCCAGCAGTTTATCCCCGGGAGGCGAGGAAGCTTTCTTT | CASSLSPGGEEAFF
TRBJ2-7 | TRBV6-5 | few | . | TGTGCCAGCAGTTCTGAGATGAAAGCCTACGAGCAGTACTTC | CASSSEMKAYEQYF
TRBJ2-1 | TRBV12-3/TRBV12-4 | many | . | TGTGCCAGCAGCTTAGCCGGGAGCTCCTACAATGAGCAGTTCTTC | CASSLAGSSYNEQFF
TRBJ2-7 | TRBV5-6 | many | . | TGTGCCAGCAGCACGGAGGTAGCTGAAACCCGGGACGAGCAGTACTTC | CASSTEVAETRDEQYF
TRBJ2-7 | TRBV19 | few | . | TGTGCCAGTAGTATGGACGGTGAAGCCTACGAGCAGTACTTC | CASSMDGEAYEQYF
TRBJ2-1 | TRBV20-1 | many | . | TGCAGTGCTTGGAGGGATGAGCAGTTCTTC | CSAWRDEQFF
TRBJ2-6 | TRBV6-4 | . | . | TGTGCCAGCAGCAGAGGGTCTACCATCTCTGGGGCCAACGTCCTGACTTTC | CASSRGSTISGANVLTF
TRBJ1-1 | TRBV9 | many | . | TGTGCCAGCAGCGAAGGGGGAATCACTGAAGCTTTCTTT | CASSEGGITEAFF
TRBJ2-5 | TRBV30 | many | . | TGTGCCTGGAGTAAAGGGCAGGGGTTCCAAGAGACCCAGTACTTC | CAWSKGQGFQETQYF
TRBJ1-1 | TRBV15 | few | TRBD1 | TGTGCCACCAGCAGAGTGGGGGACAGTTCTGAAGCTTTCTTT | CATSRVGDSSEAFF
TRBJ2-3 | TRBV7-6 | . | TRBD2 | TGTGCCAGCAGCCTGACTAGCGGGGCTACAGATACGCAGTATTTT | CASSLTSGATDTQYF
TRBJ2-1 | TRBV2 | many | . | TGTGCCAGCCTAGCAGTGAGGGTTGTAATATCCTACAATGAGCAGTTCTTC | CASLAVRVVISYNEQFF
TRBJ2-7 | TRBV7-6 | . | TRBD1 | TGTGCCAACAGCCCGGGGACAGGGAGCAGCAACGAGCAGTACTTC | CANSPGTGSSNEQYF
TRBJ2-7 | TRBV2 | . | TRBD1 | TGTGCAGGGGGCCGGGACGAGCAGTACTTC | CAGGRDEQYF
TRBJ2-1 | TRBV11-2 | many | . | TGTGCCAGCAGCTTTGTTGGGACCTACAATGAGCAGTTCTTC | CASSFVGTYNEQFF
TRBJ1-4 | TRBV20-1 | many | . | TGCAGTGCCTACCCCAGGGCAACTAATGAAAAACTGTTTTTT | CSAYPRATNEKLFF
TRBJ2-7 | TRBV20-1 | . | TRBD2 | TGCAGTGCTAGAGATCGACTAGCGGGAGCCTCCTACGAGCAGTACTTC | CSARDRLAGASYEQYF
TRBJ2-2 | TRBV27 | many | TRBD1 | TGTGCCAGCCACTTATTACCACAGGGGAATACCGGGGAGCTGTTTTTT | CASHLLPQGNTGELFF
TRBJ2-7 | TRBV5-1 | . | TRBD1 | TGCGCCAGCAGCCCACTCAGCCCAGGACAGGGGTCCCACGAGCAGTACTTC | CASSPLSPGQGSHEQYF
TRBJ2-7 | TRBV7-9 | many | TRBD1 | TGTGCCAGCAGCTTAGAGGTGACAGGGGGCGACGAGCAGTACTTC | CASSLEVTGGDEQYF
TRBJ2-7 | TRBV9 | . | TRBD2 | TGTGCCAGCAGCGTTGGGACTAGCGGGACCTACGAGCAGTACTTC | CASSVGTSGTYEQYF
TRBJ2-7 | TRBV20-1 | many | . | TGCAGTGCCGTTAGGGGCGAGCAGTACTTC | CSAVRGEQYF
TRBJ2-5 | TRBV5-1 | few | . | TGCGCCAGCAGCGCCCGACTCCTCACGGAGACCCAGTACTTC | CASSARLLTETQYF
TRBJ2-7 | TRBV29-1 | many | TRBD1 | TGCAGCGTTGAAGGGGGACAGGGCCCCTACGAGCAGTACTTC | CSVEGGQGPYEQYF
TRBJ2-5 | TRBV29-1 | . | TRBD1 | TGCAGCGTTGAAAGGGGACAGGGGGCCCACGAGACCCAGTACTTC | CSVERGQGAHETQYF